The T cell receptor (beta chain) under discussion was sequenced for a study of a mutant IDH1 vaccine in newly diagnosed glioma. Whole-study context: Most patients had radiochemotherapy with temozolomide before enrollment; others had one alone. General study findings and limits: Altogether, 93.3% of patients exhibited vaccine-induced immune responses.

Time point here: week 23, last vaccination. What each vaccine dose contained was 300 ug of mutant IDH1 20-mer peptide, accompanied by topical imiquimod. A few counts support this clone. Antigen: not known. Profiling relied on immunoSEQ multiplex PCR, and the TCRdb table lists in-frame clones only, not all of them. The data show 50,000 to 60,000 clones, 80% seen once. This TCR was sampled from a man aged 35 to 55 with glioma. The sequences come from PBMCs, collected from a glioma patient whose treatment included an IDH1 peptide vaccine.

The CDR3: CASSDIPSSSTDTQYF. The CDR3, as DNA: TGTGCCAGCAGTGATATCCCTTCCTCTAGCACAGATACGCAGTATTTT. The chain is built from TRBV2 and TRBJ2-3; D unclear. The CDR3 extends over 16 amino acids. V lost 3 bases and J lost 0, with 13 bases in between. CDR1 is SNHLY, CDR2 FYNNEI, per germline.